This T cell receptor (beta chain) was obtained from a study of tumor-infiltrating lymphocytes in primary liver carcinoma. Background on the study: Donors had hepatocellular carcinoma or combined HCC and intrahepatic cholangiocarcinoma. Study findings and constraints: Samples, which were bulk and unsorted, did not allow CD4+ and CD8+ repertoires to be compared. Against blood, tumors held a significantly higher top-250-clone fraction (p = 0.039).

The sample holds many counts of this clonotype. The antigen is not known. CDR3 length: 12 residues. Trimming cost V 7 bases and J 7 bases, with 11 bases left between them. The source of the blood RNA was unsorted whole blood, and germline DNA was extracted as well. A constant-region primer primed TCR beta cDNA synthesis from about 530 ng of total RNA. Construction of TCR beta libraries relied on three successive nested multiplex PCR rounds employing slightly modified ARM-PCR. For roughly 10 cycles apiece, the opening two PCR rounds ran with TRBV1-TRBV30 forward primers and a C-beta reverse primer. TCRdb redid the calling of the multiplex PCR reads with MiXCR, one entry per CDR3 protein. The sample holds about 310,000 distinct CDR3 sequences, more than 55% seen once.

The chain links TRBV12-3 or TRBV12-4 to TRBJ2-1; tentative D call: TRBD2 (6 bases). The source is a man aged 35-49 years with primary liver carcinoma and hepatitis B virus infection. Sequenced: peripheral blood. The chain's CDR3 is CASNSRGNEQFF. CDR3 nucleotide sequence: TGTGCCAGCAACTCCCGGGGGAATGAGCAGTTCTTC.